This T cell receptor (beta chain) was captured by sequencing in a study of blood T cell repertoires in COVID-19. Enrolled during active infection, Seattle patients were then followed longitudinally. CDR3 length equals 13 residues. V lost 5 bases and J lost 3; bases outside the gene matches: 6. Germline CDR1 GTSNPN, CDR2 SVGIG (reference sequence). Profiling relied on immunoSEQ multiplex PCR, and the TCRdb table lists in-frame clones only, not all of them. This table has approximately 400,000 clones, approximately 89% appearing once. This sequence joins TRBV30 and TRBJ1-1; 7 bases map to TRBD1. The specimen sequenced was peripheral blood. The clonotype comes from a woman aged 45-65 years with COVID-19, enrolled during active disease. The chain's CDR3 is CAWRQGAYTEAFF. In DNA form, the CDR3 reads TGTGCCTGGCGACAGGGTGCGTACACTGAAGCTTTCTTT.